Listed here are 3 T cell receptor beta chains from one sample, sequenced in a study of beta chain features in type 1 diabetes. Expressed TCRB transcripts got sequenced, as all isolated RNA was reverse transcribed. TCRdb's copy holds only in-frame clones and misses some; the assay was immunoSEQ multiplex PCR. The repertoire holds a few hundred thousand clones, 9.6% seen once, with around 0.031% in the top ten. Sequenced: naive CD4+ T cells from blood. These receptors all stem from a woman aged 18-30 years in good health.

A few counts support this clone. V is TRBV30 and J is TRBJ2-1, with a tentative D call TRBD2 (6 bases). Germline V gene data show CDR1 as GTSNPN and CDR2 as SVGIG (reference sequence). The CDR3 sequence is 14 residues long. V lost 5 bases, J lost 6 bases, and 17 bases lay in between. The DNA of the CDR3 is TGTGCCTGGGGTAGGGACTGGGGCCTCAATGAGCAGTTCTTC. This gives the protein CAWGRDWGLNEQFF.

This chain joins TRBV9 and TRBJ2-7; D gene unclear. The germline CDR1 and CDR2 sequences are SGDLS and YYNGEE. The CDR3 has 13 amino acids. V shed 0 bases and J shed 0 bases, with 4 bases lying between them. The CDR3 DNA reads as TGTGCCAGCAGCGTAGCTTCCTCCTACGAGCAGTACTTC. It is translated as CASSVASSYEQYF.

This clone showed up just a few times. The rearrangement joins TRBV2 to TRBJ2-3; the match to TRBD2 covers 12 bases. CDR1 SNHLY and CDR2 FYNNEI come from the germline V gene. The CDR3 runs 16 residues. V trimming: 6 bases; J trimming: 0 bases; junction bases outside the gene matches: 4. CDR3 residues: CASRRLAGVSTDTQYF. The CDR3 DNA follows: TGTGCCAGCAGAAGACTAGCGGGGGTGAGCACAGATACGCAGTATTTT.